What follows are 9 T cell receptor beta chains derived from one specimen sequenced in a study of T cells in Graves' hyperthyroidism and ophthalmopathy. The source material, RNA transcripts, was used to amplify TCR beta CDR3 regions. HTBI primers were used for first-round RT-PCR of the TCR CDR3. Using its own MiXCR run on the multiplex PCR reads, TCRdb lists one record per CDR3 protein. The profile shows 500,000 to 750,000 distinct CDR3 sequences, 15% to 19% of them singletons. What was sequenced was blood. These receptors all stem from a woman aged 25 to 39 with Graves' hyperthyroidism.

This clonotype was found many times. V usage is TRBV28 and J usage is TRBJ2-3, with D uncertain. The V and J ends lost 2 bases and 2 bases respectively, with 11 bases between them. From germline, CDR1 is MDHEN and CDR2 SYDVKM. The CDR3 has 15 amino acids. DNA for the CDR3: TGTGCCAGCAGTTTAGGTTCGTTTGACACAGATACGCAGTATTTT. Its translation: CASSLGSFDTDTQYF.

This clonotype occurred many times. The V and J genes are TRBV28 and TRBJ2-1; 9 positions agree with TRBD1. The CDR3 has 15 amino acids. Germline loops: CDR1 MDHEN, CDR2 SYDVKM. The junction had 10 bases not matched to a gene; V was cut back by 5 bases and J by 8 bases. The CDR3 DNA sequence: TGTGCCAGCAGTAGTTTAACAGGGGGCACGGATGAGCAGTTCTTC. It codes for CASSSLTGGTDEQFF.

Only a few counts were recorded for this clonotype. The chain carries TRBV19 and TRBJ1-4; D might be TRBD1 (5 bases). V lost 2 bases to trimming and J lost 7 bases, with 17 bases between them. Germline V gives CDR1 LNHDA, CDR2 SQIVND (reference sequence). CDR3 length: 16 residues. In DNA, the CDR3 is TGTGCCAGTAGTATATTGCAGGGCTCCGGTGGTGAAAAACTGTTTTTT. Protein sequence: CASSILQGSGGEKLFF.

This chain links TRBV6-2 or TRBV6-3 with TRBJ1-5; 7 bases fit TRBD1. V dropped 7 bases and J dropped 6; count of bases not matched to a gene: 24. CDR1 is MNHEY, CDR2 SVGEGT, per germline. The CDR3 has 19 amino acids. The chain's CDR3 is CASKGPGKGANPAGQPQHF. The CDR3 DNA reads TGTGCCAGCAAGGGCCCAGGAAAGGGGGCAAATCCGGCGGGTCAGCCCCAGCATTTT.

This clonotype was seen repeatedly, ten times or more. The chain is built from TRBV3-1 and TRBJ2-5; TRBD2 might be the D (5 bases). Trimming pared 1 base from V and 2 bases from J, leaving 8 bases between. CDR3 length: 14 residues. Germline V lookup: CDR1 LGHDT, CDR2 YNNKEL (reference sequence). CDR3 DNA: TGTGCCAGCAGCCAAGCGCGGGTTCAAGAGACCCAGTACTTC. It specifies CASSQARVQETQYF.

This clonotype was counted a few times. V and J are TRBV2 and TRBJ2-7, with 7 bases that match TRBD2. V trimming: 2 bases; J trimming: 7 bases; junction bases outside the gene matches: 11. The CDR3 covers 15 residues. CDR1 and CDR2 (germline): SNHLY, FYNNEI. The CDR3 protein is CASSESWTREGEQYF. The CDR3 coding sequence is TGTGCCAGCAGTGAATCTTGGACTAGAGAGGGGGAGCAGTACTTC.

This clonotype appeared many times. The chain joins TRBV29-1 to TRBJ2-5; D unresolved. This CDR3 has 13 residues. Per the germline V gene, CDR1 is SQVTM and CDR2 is ANQGSEA. With 3 bases removed from V and 1 base from J, the gap between germline ends came to 9 bases. CDR3 sequence (DNA): TGCAGCGTTGAGGGGAATACCCAAGAGACCCAGTACTTC. It specifies CSVEGNTQETQYF.

The sample holds a few counts of this clonotype. The chain carries TRBV7-9 and TRBJ1-2; D is unresolved. The CDR3 extends over 15 amino acids. From germline, CDR1 is SEHNR and CDR2 FQNEAQ (reference sequence). The germline V and J ends were trimmed by 1 base and 4 bases, with 13 bases remaining between them. In nucleotides, the CDR3 is TGTGCCAGCAGCTTAGGATTCCGGGTGGGCTATGGCTACACCTTC. It encodes CASSLGFRVGYGYTF.

This clonotype was seen a few times. The rearrangement links TRBV9 to TRBJ2-2; 8 nucleotides agree with TRBD1. The CDR3 sequence is 15 residues long. CDR1 SGDLS and CDR2 YYNGEE come from the germline V gene. V was pared by 2 bases and J by 4 bases, with 4 bases of the junction left unmatched. The chain's CDR3 is CASSVAGGLTGELFF. The CDR3 DNA reads as TGTGCCAGCAGCGTGGCAGGGGGCCTCACCGGGGAGCTGTTTTTT.